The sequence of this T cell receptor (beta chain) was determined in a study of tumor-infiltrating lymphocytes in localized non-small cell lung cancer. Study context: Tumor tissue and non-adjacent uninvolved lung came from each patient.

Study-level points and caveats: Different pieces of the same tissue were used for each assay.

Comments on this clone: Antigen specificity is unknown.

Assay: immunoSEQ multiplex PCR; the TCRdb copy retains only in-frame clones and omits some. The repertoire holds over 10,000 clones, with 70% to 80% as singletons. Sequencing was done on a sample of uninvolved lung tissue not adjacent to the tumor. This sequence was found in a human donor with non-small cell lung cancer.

In DNA form, the CDR3 reads TGTGCTAGTGGCGACCCAACTCGAGGGGGCCCCCAAGAGACCCAGTACTTC. This encodes CASGDPTRGGPQETQYF. The chain employs TRBV12-5 and TRBJ2-5, with 7 nucleotides matching TRBD1. CDR1 is LGHNT, CDR2 FRNRAP, per germline. This CDR3 region has 17 residues. Germline trimming cut 6 bases from V and 1 base from J; bases unmatched to any gene: 14.